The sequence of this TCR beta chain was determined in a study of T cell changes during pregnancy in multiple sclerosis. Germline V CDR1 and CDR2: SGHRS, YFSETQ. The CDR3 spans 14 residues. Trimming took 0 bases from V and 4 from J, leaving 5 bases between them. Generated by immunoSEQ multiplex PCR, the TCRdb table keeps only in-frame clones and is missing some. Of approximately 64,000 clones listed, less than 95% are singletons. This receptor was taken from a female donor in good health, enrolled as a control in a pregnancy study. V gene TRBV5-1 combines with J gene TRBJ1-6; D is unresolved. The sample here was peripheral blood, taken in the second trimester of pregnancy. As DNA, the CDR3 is TGCGCCAGCAGCTTGGCACAGTATAATTCACCCCTCCACTTT. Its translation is CASSLAQYNSPLHF.